Listed here are 2 T cell receptor beta chains from one sample, sequenced in a study of blood T cell repertoires in COVID-19. Assay used: immunoSEQ multiplex PCR; TCRdb lists only in-frame clones, some missing. The repertoire holds about 250,000 clones, with about 80% as singletons. The sequenced sample consisted of peripheral blood. Receptor source: a woman older than 75 with active or convalescent COVID-19.

The chain links TRBV28 to TRBJ1-1; D might be TRBD1 (6 bases). This CDR3 contains 13 residues. The V and J ends lost 8 bases and 8 bases respectively, with 18 bases between them. Per the germline V gene, CDR1 is MDHEN and CDR2 is SYDVKM. CDR3 sequence: CASPSPARGEAFF. As DNA, the CDR3 is TGTGCCAGCCCCTCCCCGGCAAGGGGGGAAGCTTTCTTT.

CDR3 sequence reads: CASRPRDIYEQYF. The CDR3 DNA reads TGTGCCAGCAGACCCCGGGACATCTACGAGCAGTACTTC. V is TRBV27 and J is TRBJ2-7; TRBD1 might be the D (6 bases). The V gene's germline CDR1 is MNHEY and CDR2 SMNVEV (reference sequence). CDR3 size: 13 residues. The V gene lost 6 bases and the J gene lost 3 bases, with 12 bases spanning the gap.